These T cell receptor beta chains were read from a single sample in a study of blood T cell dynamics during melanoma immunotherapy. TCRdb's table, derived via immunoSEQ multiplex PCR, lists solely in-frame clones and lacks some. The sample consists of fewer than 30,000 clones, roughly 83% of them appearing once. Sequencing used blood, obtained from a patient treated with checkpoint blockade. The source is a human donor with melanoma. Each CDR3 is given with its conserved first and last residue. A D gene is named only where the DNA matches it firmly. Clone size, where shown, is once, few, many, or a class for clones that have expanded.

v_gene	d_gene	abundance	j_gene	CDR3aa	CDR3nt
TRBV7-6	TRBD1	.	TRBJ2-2	CASSLALGTGSNTGELFF	TGTGCCAGCAGCTTAGCGCTCGGGACAGGGTCGAACACCGGGGAGCTGTTTTTT
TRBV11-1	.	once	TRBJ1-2	CASSPVGRSNYGYTF	TGTGCCAGCAGCCCAGTGGGACGCTCTAACTATGGCTACACCTTC
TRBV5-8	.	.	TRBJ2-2	CASSFTAHSNTGELFF	TGTGCCAGCAGCTTCACAGCACACTCTAACACCGGGGAGCTGTTTTTT
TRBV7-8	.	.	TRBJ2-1	CATSLGAGEQFF	TGTGCCACTTCATTGGGGGCAGGGGAGCAGTTCTTC
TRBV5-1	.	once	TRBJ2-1	CASSLGGGTYNEQFF	TGCGCCAGCAGCTTGGGGGGAGGGACATACAATGAGCAGTTCTTC
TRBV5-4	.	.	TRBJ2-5	CASSLSRGPETQYF	TGTGCCAGCAGCTTGAGTCGGGGGCCGGAGACCCAGTACTTC
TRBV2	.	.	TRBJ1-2	CASGSGQGKKEGGYTF	TGTGCCAGCGGCTCGGGGCAGGGTAAAAAGGAGGGTGGCTACACCTTC
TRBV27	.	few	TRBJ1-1	CASSLSAGNTEAFF	TGTGCCAGCAGTTTATCCGCAGGGAACACTGAAGCTTTCTTT
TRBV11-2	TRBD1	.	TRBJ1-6	CASSVTGGGNSPLHF	TGTGCCAGCAGCGTTACAGGGGGCGGCAATTCACCCCTCCACTTT
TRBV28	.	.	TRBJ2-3	CATGLVVYRADTQYF	TGTGCCACCGGATTAGTGGTTTATAGGGCAGATACGCAGTATTTT
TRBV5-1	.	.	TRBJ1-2	CASSLDGWGYTF	TGCGCCAGCAGCTTGGACGGGTGGGGCTACACCTTC
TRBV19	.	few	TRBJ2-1	CASSRWGALKNEQFF	TGTGCCAGTAGTAGGTGGGGGGCCCTAAAGAATGAGCAGTTCTTC
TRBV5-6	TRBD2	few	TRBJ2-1	CASSARGLWFHEQFF	TGTGCCAGCAGCGCAAGGGGACTATGGTTTCATGAGCAGTTCTTC
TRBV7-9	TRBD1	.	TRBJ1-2	CASSLALGDRQGGYTF	TGTGCCAGCAGCTTAGCCCTTGGGGACCGACAGGGAGGCTACACCTTC
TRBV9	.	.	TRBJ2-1	CASSVEVLDEQFF	TGTGCCAGCAGCGTAGAGGTCTTAGATGAGCAGTTCTTC
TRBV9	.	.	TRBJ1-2	CASSVEPENYGYTF	TGTGCCAGCAGCGTAGAACCCGAGAACTATGGCTACACCTTC
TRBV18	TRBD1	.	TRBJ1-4	CASSPQTGGNEKLFF	TGTGCCAGCTCACCTCAGACAGGGGGGAATGAAAAACTGTTTTTT
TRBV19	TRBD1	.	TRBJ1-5	CASRPRDRGQQPQHF	TGTGCCAGTAGGCCTCGGGACAGGGGGCAACAGCCCCAGCATTTT
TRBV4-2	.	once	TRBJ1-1	CASSQDRGTEAFF	TGTGCCAGCAGCCAAGATAGGGGAACTGAAGCTTTCTTT
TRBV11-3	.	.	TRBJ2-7	CASSPGGRDYEQYF	TGTGCCAGCAGCCCAGGGGGGAGGGACTACGAGCAGTACTTC
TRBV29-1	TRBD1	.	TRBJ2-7	CSVTKGTGGLEQYF	TGCAGCGTGACAAAAGGGACAGGGGGCCTCGAGCAGTACTTC
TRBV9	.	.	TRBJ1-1	CASSATGNTEAFF	TGTGCCAGCAGCGCTACAGGGAACACTGAAGCTTTCTTT
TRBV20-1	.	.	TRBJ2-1	CSASPGGEQFF	TGCAGTGCTAGCCCCGGGGGCGAGCAGTTCTTC
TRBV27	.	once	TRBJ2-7	CASSLYPGGTYEQYF	TGTGCCAGCAGTTTATATCCAGGGGGGACCTACGAGCAGTACTTC
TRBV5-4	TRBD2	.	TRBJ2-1	CASSFMTSGRAVSNEQFF	TGTGCCAGCAGCTTTATGACTAGCGGGAGAGCGGTTAGTAATGAGCAGTTCTTC
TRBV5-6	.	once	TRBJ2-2	CASSPGAQRLLGNTGELFF	TGTGCCAGCAGCCCCGGGGCCCAGCGCCTTCTCGGGAACACCGGGGAGCTGTTTTTT
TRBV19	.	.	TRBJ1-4	CATSTGANEKLFF	TGTGCCACTTCGACAGGAGCTAATGAAAAACTGTTTTTT